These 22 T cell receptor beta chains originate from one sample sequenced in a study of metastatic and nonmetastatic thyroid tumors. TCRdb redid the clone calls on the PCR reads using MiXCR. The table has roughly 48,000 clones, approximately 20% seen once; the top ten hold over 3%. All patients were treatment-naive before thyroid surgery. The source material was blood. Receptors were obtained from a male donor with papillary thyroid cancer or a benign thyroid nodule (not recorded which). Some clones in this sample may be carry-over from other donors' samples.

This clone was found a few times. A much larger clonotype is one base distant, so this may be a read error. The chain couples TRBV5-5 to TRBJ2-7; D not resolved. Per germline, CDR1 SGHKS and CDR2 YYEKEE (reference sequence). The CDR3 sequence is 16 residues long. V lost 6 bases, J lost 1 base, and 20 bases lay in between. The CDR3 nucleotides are TGTGCCAGCACTTCCAGAGACCGTACAGTGTCCTACGAGCAGTACTTC. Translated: CASTSRDRTVSYEQYF.

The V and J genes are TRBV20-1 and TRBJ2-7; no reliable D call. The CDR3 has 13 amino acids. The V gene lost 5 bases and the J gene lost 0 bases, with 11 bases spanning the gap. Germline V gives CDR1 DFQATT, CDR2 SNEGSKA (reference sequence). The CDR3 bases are TGCAGTGCTGTTGACATTAGCTCCTACGAGCAGTACTTC. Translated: CSAVDISSYEQYF.

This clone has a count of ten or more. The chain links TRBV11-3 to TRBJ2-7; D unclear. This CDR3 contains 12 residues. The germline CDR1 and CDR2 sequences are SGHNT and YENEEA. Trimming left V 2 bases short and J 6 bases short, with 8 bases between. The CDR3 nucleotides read TGTGCCAGCAGCTTAACTTCTCTCGAGCAGTACTTC. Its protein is CASSLTSLEQYF.

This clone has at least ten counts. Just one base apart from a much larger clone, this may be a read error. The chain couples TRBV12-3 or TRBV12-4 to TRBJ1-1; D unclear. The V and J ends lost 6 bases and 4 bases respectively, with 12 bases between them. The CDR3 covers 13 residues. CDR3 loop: CASRSGGSTEAFF. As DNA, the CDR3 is TGTGCCAGCAGGTCGGGAGGCAGCACTGAAGCTTTCTTT.

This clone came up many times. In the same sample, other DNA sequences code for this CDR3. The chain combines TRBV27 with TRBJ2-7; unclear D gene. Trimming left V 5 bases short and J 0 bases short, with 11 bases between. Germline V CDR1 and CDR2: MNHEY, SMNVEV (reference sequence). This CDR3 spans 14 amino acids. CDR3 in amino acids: CASSLRRSSYEQYF. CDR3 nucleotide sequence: TGTGCCAGCAGTCTTCGGCGGAGCTCCTACGAGCAGTACTTC.

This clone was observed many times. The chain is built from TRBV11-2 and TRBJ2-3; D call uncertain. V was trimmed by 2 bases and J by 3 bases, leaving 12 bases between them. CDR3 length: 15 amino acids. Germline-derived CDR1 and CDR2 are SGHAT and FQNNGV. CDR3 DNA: TGTGCCAGCAGCTTATATGGTGGGAAGACAGATACGCAGTATTTT. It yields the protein CASSLYGGKTDTQYF.

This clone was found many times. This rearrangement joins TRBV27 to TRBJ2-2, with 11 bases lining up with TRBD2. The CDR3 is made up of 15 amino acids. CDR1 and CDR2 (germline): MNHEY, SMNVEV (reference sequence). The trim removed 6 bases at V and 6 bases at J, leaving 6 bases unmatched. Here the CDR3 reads CASRVAGGPAGELFF. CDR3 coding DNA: TGTGCCAGCAGAGTAGCGGGAGGGCCCGCCGGGGAGCTGTTTTTT.

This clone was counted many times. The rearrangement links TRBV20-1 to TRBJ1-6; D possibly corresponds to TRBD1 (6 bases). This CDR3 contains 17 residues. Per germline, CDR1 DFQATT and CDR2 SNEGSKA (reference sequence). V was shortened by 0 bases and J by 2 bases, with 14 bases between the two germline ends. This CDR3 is CSARDGGRVTYNSPLHF. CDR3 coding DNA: TGCAGTGCTAGAGATGGGGGGCGGGTAACCTATAATTCACCCCTCCACTTT.

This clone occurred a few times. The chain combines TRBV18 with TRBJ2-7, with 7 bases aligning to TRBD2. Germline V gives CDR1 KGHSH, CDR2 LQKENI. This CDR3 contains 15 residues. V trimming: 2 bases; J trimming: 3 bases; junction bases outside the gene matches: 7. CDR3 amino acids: CASSPSLSGIYEQYF. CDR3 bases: TGTGCCAGCTCACCAAGTCTGAGCGGGATCTACGAGCAGTACTTC.

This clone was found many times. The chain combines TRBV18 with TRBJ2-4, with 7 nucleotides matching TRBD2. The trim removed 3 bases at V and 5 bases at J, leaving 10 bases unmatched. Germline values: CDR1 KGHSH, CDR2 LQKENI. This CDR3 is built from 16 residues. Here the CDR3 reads CASSPGLGLAENIQYF. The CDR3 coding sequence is TGTGCCAGCTCACCGGGGTTAGGGCTAGCGGAAAACATTCAGTACTTC.

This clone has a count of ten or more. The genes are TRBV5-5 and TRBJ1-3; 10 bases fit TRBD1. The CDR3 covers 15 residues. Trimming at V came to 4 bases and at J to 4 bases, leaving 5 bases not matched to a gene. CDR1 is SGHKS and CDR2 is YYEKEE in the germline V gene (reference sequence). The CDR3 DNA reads TGTGCCAGCAGCCCGGGACAGGGGCCAGGAAACACCATATATTTT. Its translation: CASSPGQGPGNTIYF.

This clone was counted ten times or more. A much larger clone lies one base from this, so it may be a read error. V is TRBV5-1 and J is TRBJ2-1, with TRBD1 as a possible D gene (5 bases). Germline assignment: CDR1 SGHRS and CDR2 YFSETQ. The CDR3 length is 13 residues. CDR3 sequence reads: CVSSLWTRGEQFF. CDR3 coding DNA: TGCGTCAGCAGCTTGTGGACACGTGGTGAGCAGTTCTTC.

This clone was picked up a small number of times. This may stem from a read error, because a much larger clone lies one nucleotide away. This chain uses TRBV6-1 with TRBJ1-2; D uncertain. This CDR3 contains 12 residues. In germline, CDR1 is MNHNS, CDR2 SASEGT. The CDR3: CASGGQNYVYTF. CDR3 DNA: TGTGCCAGCGGAGGCCAAAACTATGTCTACACCTTC.

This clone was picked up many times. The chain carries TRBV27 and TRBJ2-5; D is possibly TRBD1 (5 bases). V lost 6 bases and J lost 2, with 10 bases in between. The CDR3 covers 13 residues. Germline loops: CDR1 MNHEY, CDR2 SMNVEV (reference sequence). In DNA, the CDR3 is TGTGCCAGCAGCGGACAAGAACAAGAGACCCAGTACTTC. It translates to CASSGQEQETQYF.

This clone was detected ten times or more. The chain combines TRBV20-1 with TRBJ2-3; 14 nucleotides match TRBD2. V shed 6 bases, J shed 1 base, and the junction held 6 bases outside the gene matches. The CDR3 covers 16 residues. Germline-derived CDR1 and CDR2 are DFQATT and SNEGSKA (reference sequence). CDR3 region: CSAGTSGSGGTDTQYF. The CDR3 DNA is TGCAGTGCCGGGACTAGCGGGAGTGGGGGCACAGATACGCAGTATTTT.

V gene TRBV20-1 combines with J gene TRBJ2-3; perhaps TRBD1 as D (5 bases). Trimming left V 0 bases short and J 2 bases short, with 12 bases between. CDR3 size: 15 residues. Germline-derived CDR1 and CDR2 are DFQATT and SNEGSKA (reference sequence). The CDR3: CSARDSGRVTDTQYF. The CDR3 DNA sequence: TGCAGTGCTAGAGATTCGGGCAGGGTCACAGATACGCAGTATTTT.

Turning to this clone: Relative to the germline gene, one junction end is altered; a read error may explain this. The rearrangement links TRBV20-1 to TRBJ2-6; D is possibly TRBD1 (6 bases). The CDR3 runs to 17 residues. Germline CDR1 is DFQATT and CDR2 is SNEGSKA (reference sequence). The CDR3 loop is CSARVVQGSPGASVLTF. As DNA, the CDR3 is TGCAGTGCTAGAGTCGTACAGGGAAGCCCTGGGGCCAGCGTCCTGACTTTC.

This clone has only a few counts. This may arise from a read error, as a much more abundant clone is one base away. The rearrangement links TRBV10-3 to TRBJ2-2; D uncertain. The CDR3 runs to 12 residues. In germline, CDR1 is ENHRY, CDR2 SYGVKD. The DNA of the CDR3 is TGTGCCATCAGTGAGGGTCCCGGGCAGCTGTTTTTT. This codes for CAISEGPGQLFF.

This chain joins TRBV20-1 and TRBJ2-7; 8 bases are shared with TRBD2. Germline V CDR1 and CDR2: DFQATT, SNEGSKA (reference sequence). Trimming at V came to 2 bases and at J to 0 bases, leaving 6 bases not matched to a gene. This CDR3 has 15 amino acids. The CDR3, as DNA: TGCAGTGCTAGACCCCTAGCGGGTGGCTCCTACGAGCAGTACTTC. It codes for CSARPLAGGSYEQYF.

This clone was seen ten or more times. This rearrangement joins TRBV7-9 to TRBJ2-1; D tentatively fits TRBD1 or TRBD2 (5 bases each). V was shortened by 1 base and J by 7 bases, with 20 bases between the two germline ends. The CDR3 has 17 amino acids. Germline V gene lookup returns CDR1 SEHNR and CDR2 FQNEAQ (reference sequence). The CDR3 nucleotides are TGTGCCAGCAGCTTAGATTGGAGGCAGGGACCCTTGAATGAGCAGTTCTTC. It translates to CASSLDWRQGPLNEQFF.

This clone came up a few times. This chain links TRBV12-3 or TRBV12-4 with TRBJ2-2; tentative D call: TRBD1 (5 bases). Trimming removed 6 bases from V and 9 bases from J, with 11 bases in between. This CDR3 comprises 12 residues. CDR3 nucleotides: TGTGCCAGCAGCCCATGGGGCTGGGAGCTGTTTTTT. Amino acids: CASSPWGWELFF.

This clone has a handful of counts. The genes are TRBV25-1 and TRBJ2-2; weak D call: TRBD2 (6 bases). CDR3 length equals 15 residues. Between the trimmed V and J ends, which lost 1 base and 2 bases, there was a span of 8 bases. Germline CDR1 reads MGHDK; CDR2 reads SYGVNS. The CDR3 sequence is CASSESSANTGELFF. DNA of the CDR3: TGTGCCAGCAGTGAATCTAGCGCCAACACCGGGGAGCTGTTTTTT. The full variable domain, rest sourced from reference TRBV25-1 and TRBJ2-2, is EADIYQTPRYLVIGTGKKITLECSQTMGHDKMYWYQQDPGMELHLIHYSYGVNSTEKGDLSSESTVSRIRTEHFPLTLESARPSHTSQYLCASSESSANTGELFFGEGSRLTVL.